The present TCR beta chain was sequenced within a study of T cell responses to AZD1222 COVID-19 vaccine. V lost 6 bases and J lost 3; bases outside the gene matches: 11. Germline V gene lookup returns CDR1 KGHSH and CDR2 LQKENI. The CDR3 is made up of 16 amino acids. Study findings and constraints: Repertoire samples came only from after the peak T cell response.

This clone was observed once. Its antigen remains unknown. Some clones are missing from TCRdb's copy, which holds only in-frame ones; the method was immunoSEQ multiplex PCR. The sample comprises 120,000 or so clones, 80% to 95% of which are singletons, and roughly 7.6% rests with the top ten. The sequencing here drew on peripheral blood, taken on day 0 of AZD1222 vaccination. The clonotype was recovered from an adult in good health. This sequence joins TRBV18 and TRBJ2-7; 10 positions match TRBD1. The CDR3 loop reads CASSGQGRVPDYEQYF. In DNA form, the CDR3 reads TGTGCCAGCTCGGGACAGGGGAGGGTTCCTGACTACGAGCAGTACTTC.